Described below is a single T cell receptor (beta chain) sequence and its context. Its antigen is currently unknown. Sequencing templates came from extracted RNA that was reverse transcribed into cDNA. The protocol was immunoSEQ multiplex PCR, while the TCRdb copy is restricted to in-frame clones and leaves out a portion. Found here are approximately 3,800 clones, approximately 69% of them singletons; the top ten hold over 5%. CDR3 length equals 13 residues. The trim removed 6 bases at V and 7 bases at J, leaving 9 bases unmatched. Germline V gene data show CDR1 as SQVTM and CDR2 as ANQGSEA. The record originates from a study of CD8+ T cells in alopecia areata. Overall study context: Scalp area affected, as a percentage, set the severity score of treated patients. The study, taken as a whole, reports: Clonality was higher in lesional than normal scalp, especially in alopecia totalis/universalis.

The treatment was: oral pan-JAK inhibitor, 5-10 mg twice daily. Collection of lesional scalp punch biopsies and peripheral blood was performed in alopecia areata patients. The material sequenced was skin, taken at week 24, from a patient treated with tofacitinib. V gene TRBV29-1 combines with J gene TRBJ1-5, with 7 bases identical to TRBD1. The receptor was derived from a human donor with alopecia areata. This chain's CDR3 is CSVSPGQRQPQHF. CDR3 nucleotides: TGCAGCGTGAGTCCGGGACAGAGGCAGCCCCAGCATTTT.